This TCR beta chain emerged from a study of blood T cell repertoires in COVID-19. Study details: Sites in the United States, Italy and Spain provided acute and convalescent COVID-19 samples.

The assay was immunoSEQ multiplex PCR, and TCRdb's table has in-frame clones only and misses some. The table includes around 300,000 clones, around 86% detected once. Concerning this clone itself: Different DNA sequences within this sample yield the same CDR3.

The sequence was collected from a man aged 45 to 65 with acute or convalescent COVID-19. The sequenced sample consisted of peripheral blood.

The chain's CDR3 is CASSLGRGRGDTQYF. The CDR3 DNA reads TGCGCCAGCAGCTTAGGGCGGGGGCGAGGTGATACGCAGTATTTT. The rearrangement joins TRBV5-1 to TRBJ2-3; weak D call: TRBD2 (7 bases). Germline CDR1 is SGHRS and CDR2 is YFSETQ. V lost 2 bases and J 6 bases, leaving 16 bases between the germline ends. The CDR3 covers 15 residues. The full variable domain, in which reference TRBV5-1 and TRBJ2-3 provide the parts outside the CDR3, is KAGVTQTPRYLIKTRGQQVTLSCSPISGHRSVSWYQQTPGQGLQFLFEYFSETQRNKGNFPGRFSGRQFSNSRSEMNVSTLELGDSALYLCASSLGRGRGDTQYFGPGTRLTVL.